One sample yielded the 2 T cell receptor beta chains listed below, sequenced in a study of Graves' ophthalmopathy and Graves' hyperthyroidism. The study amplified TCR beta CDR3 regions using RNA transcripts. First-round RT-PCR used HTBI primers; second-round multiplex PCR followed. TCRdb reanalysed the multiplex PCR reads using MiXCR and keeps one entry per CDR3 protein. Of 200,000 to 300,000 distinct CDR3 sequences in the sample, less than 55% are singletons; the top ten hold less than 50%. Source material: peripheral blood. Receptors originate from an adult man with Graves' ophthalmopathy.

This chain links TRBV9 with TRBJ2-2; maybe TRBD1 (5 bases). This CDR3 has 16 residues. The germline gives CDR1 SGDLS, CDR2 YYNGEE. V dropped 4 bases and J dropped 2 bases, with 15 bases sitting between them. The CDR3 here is CASSQGLGDNTGELFF. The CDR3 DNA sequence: TGTGCCAGCAGCCAAGGATTAGGGGATAACACCGGGGAGCTGTTTTTT.

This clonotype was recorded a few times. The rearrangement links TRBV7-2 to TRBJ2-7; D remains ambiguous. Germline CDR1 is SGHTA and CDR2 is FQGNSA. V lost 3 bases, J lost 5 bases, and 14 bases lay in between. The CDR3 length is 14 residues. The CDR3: CASSFPQSRHEQYF. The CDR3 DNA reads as TGTGCCAGCAGCTTCCCTCAGTCCAGGCACGAGCAGTACTTC.